This is a list of T cell receptor beta chains from one sample in a study of shared clonotypes between healthy human individuals. The data were produced by immunoSEQ multiplex PCR, yet TCRdb's version contains in-frame clones alone and is incomplete. The sample carries about 590,000 clones, around 95% recorded once. The sequenced sample consisted of naive CD8+ T cells sorted from blood. These receptors were collected from a woman aged 25-40 years in good health. Both conserved end residues are part of each CDR3. Fields, in order: clone size, J gene, D gene, V gene, CDR3 DNA, CDR3 protein. A D gene is named only where the DNA matches it firmly. Rows give clone size only sometimes, using once, few, many, or a class for an expanded clone.

>.|TRBJ1-5|TRBD1|TRBV2
TGTGCCAGCAGGGGGACAGGGGGTTCAGGCAATCAGCCCCAGCATTTT
CASRGTGGSGNQPQHF
>.|TRBJ2-7|TRBD2|TRBV7-9
TGTGCCAGCAGCTTAGTAGGCGGGAGGGCCGGGTACGAGCAGTACTTC
CASSLVGGRAGYEQYF
>.|TRBJ1-1|.|TRBV7-2
TGTGCCAGCAGCTTATGGGGACAGAACACTGAAGCTTTCTTT
CASSLWGQNTEAFF
>.|TRBJ2-2|TRBD2|TRBV27
TGTGCCAGCAGTTTATGGGTAGCCCCGGGGGGCACCGGGGAGCTGTTTTTT
CASSLWVAPGGTGELFF
>.|TRBJ2-3|.|TRBV7-6
TGTGCCAGCAGCTTGGGACTGACAGATACGCAGTATTTT
CASSLGLTDTQYF
>.|TRBJ1-5|.|TRBV19
TGTGCCAGTAGTATAGGAAATCAGCCCCAGCATTTT
CASSIGNQPQHF
>.|TRBJ2-1|TRBD2|TRBV6-1
TGTGCCAGCAGTGGGAAACTAGCGGGCCACTACAATGAGCAGTTCTTC
CASSGKLAGHYNEQFF
>.|TRBJ2-1|.|TRBV21-1
TGTGCCAGCAGCTCCCTGGAGGCCAGGGGGAGATACAATGAGCAGTTCTTC
CASSSLEARGRYNEQFF
>.|TRBJ2-1|TRBD2|TRBV14
TGTGCCAGCAGCCGTGCTAGCGGGTTGGGTAATGAGCAGTTCTTC
CASSRASGLGNEQFF
>.|TRBJ2-7|.|TRBV4-1
TGCGCCAGCAGCCAAGATAGCCAGGGACTGTACGAGCAGTACTTC
CASSQDSQGLYEQYF
>.|TRBJ1-3|.|TRBV5-1
TGCGCCAGCAGCTTGGGAGGCAGGGGCTCTGGAAACACCATATATTTT
CASSLGGRGSGNTIYF
>.|TRBJ2-7|TRBD1|TRBV29-1
TGCAGCGCCCAGACCGGGACAGGGGCCTACGAGCAGTACTTC
CSAQTGTGAYEQYF
>.|TRBJ2-7|TRBD2|TRBV5-5
TGTGCCAGCAGCCCCGCGACAGGACGGGGGGGCGAGCAGTACTTC
CASSPATGRGGEQYF
>.|TRBJ1-5|.|TRBV19
TGTGCCAGTAACACCCAGAAGGTTGGAGGGAACCCCCATCAGCCCCAGCATTTT
CASNTQKVGGNPHQPQHF
>.|TRBJ2-7|TRBD1|TRBV9
TGTGCCAGCAGCGTAGGGGACAGGGAAGGGGTCTACGAGCAGTACTTC
CASSVGDREGVYEQYF
>.|TRBJ2-1|TRBD2|TRBV27
TGTGCCAGTAGTATCTTGGCGGGAGGTAACAATGAGCAGTTCTTC
CASSILAGGNNEQFF
>.|TRBJ2-7|.|TRBV7-9
TGTGCCAGCATTGGGGGCTCCTACGAGCAGTACTTC
CASIGGSYEQYF
>.|TRBJ2-7|TRBD1|TRBV28
TGTGCCAGCAGTTTAAGGGACAGCTCCTACGAGCAGTACTTC
CASSLRDSSYEQYF
>.|TRBJ2-7|.|TRBV5-1
TGCGCCAGCAGCATAGTCCCAGACACCTACGAGCAGTACTTC
CASSIVPDTYEQYF
>once|TRBJ2-7|.|TRBV19
TGTGCCAGTAGTATTCGACAGGTCCGCCCCTACGAGCAGTACTTC
CASSIRQVRPYEQYF
>once|TRBJ2-5|TRBD1|TRBV4-1
TGCGCCAGCAGCCAACCCGACAGGGGGGATGAGACCCAGTACTTC
CASSQPDRGDETQYF
>.|TRBJ1-3|TRBD1|TRBV28
TGTGCCAGCAGCCTACGGGACAGTAGCTCTGGAAACACCATATATTTT
CASSLRDSSSGNTIYF
>once|TRBJ1-1|.|TRBV14
TGTGCCAGCAGCCTGCCAGGGGTCCCTGAAGCTTTCTTT
CASSLPGVPEAFF
>.|TRBJ1-2|.|TRBV19
TGTGCCAGTAGTGAGACAGGAAGCTATGGCTACACCTTC
CASSETGSYGYTF
>.|TRBJ1-4|.|TRBV9
TGTGCCAGCAGCGAGAAAAGACAGCTTAATAATGAAAAACTGTTTTTT
CASSEKRQLNNEKLFF
>.|TRBJ1-2|.|TRBV5-6
TGTGCCAGCAGCTTGGGGGGTAACTATGGCTACACCTTC
CASSLGGNYGYTF
>.|TRBJ2-2|.|TRBV7-8
TGTGCCAGCAGCGGGCGTCGACAGACCCCGAACACCGGGGAGCTGTTTTTT
CASSGRRQTPNTGELFF
>.|TRBJ2-1|.|TRBV19
TGTGCCAGTAGTATTTGGGATAGTAAGGATGAGCAGTTCTTC
CASSIWDSKDEQFF
>.|TRBJ2-7|.|TRBV7-9
TGTGCCAGCAGCTTACACGGGAGACTCGAGCAGTACTTC
CASSLHGRLEQYF
>.|TRBJ2-1|.|TRBV7-9
TGTGCCAGCAGCTTAGCTTCGCCCTCGGATGAGCAGTTCTTC
CASSLASPSDEQFF
>.|TRBJ1-4|.|TRBV9
TGTGCCAGCAGCGTAGGACAGGCAACTAATGAAAAACTGTTTTTT
CASSVGQATNEKLFF
>.|TRBJ1-3|TRBD1|TRBV5-6
TGTGCCAGCAGCGCGGACAGGGCTGGAAACACCATATATTTT
CASSADRAGNTIYF
>.|TRBJ2-7|TRBD2|TRBV2
TGTGCCAGCAGTGAAGAGGCTAGCGGGACCTACGAGCAGTACTTC
CASSEEASGTYEQYF
>.|TRBJ1-1|.|TRBV10-1
TGCGCCAGCAGTGCTCGGCGGGGAAGCACTGAAGCTTTCTTT
CASSARRGSTEAFF
>.|TRBJ2-3|TRBD2|TRBV27
TGTGCCAGCAGTGCTCTAGCGGGAGGGGGGGATACGCAGTATTTT
CASSALAGGGDTQYF
>.|TRBJ2-1|TRBD2|TRBV13
TGTGCCAGCAGCTTTGGACTAGCGGGAGGCAATGAGCAGTTCTTC
CASSFGLAGGNEQFF
>.|TRBJ2-7|TRBD2|TRBV28
TGTGCCATCGCTTGGGCGGGAGGGTCCTACGAGCAGTACTTC
CAIAWAGGSYEQYF
>.|TRBJ2-1|TRBD2|TRBV28
TGTGCCAGCAGTGGACCTGGACTAGCGGGACTGAATGAGCAGTTCTTC
CASSGPGLAGLNEQFF
>.|TRBJ2-1|.|TRBV19
TGTGCCAGCCTCGGAACTCACAATGAGCAGTTCTTC
CASLGTHNEQFF
>.|TRBJ1-1|.|TRBV5-6
TGTGCCAGCAGCTGGGGGGTTAGGGCAGGCACTGAAGCTTTCTTT
CASSWGVRAGTEAFF
>.|TRBJ2-1|TRBD2|TRBV7-3
TGTGCCAGCAGCTTAGCGGGACTAGCGGGAGTCGAGCAGTTCTTC
CASSLAGLAGVEQFF
>.|TRBJ1-4|TRBD1|TRBV11-2
TGTGCCAGCAGCCAGGGGGCCGGTGAAAAACTGTTTTTT
CASSQGAGEKLFF
>.|TRBJ1-2|TRBD1|TRBV5-4
TGTGCCAGCAGCCCGGGACAGACAAATGGCTACACCTTC
CASSPGQTNGYTF
>.|TRBJ2-7|.|TRBV11-2
TGTGCCAGCAGCTTAGACGGCGAGCAGTACTTC
CASSLDGEQYF
>.|TRBJ2-1|.|TRBV19
TGTGCCAGTAGTATTTTCGGAGAGGCCTTGAGGAATGAGCAGTTCTTC
CASSIFGEALRNEQFF
>.|TRBJ2-1|.|TRBV5-4
TGTGCCAGCAGCTTGAGCAATGAGCAGTTCTTC
CASSLSNEQFF
>.|TRBJ2-3|.|TRBV11-3
TGTGCCAGCGGACGAACAGGGTATGATACGCAGTATTTT
CASGRTGYDTQYF
>.|TRBJ1-2|TRBD1|TRBV5-1
TGCGCCAGCAGCCCGCCGGACAGGCCTTATGGCTACACCTTC
CASSPPDRPYGYTF
>.|TRBJ2-7|TRBD1|TRBV5-6
TGTGCCAGCAGCTGGGGACAGAATTACGAGCAGTACTTC
CASSWGQNYEQYF
>once|TRBJ1-1|.|TRBV29-1
TGCAGCGTTGATAAGAACACTGAAGCTTTCTTT
CSVDKNTEAFF
>once|TRBJ1-1|.|TRBV28
TGTGCCAGCAGTTTATTAGCCGGCAGGGGAGACACTGAAGCTTTCTTT
CASSLLAGRGDTEAFF
>.|TRBJ2-3|.|TRBV7-2
TGTGCCAGCCGATCAGGATGGCGTACTAGCACAGATACGCAGTATTTT
CASRSGWRTSTDTQYF
>.|TRBJ2-7|TRBD2|TRBV10-3
TGTGCCATCAGTGGTTTGACTAGCGGTTCGTACGAGCAGTACTTC
CAISGLTSGSYEQYF
>once|TRBJ2-1|TRBD2|TRBV28
TGTGCCAGCGGGCCGGGGGGGGCCTACAATGAGCAGTTCTTC
CASGPGGAYNEQFF
>.|TRBJ2-7|.|TRBV9
TGTGCCAGCAGCATTGGGGCAGGGGAAACGGGGCAGTACTTC
CASSIGAGETGQYF
>.|TRBJ2-5|.|TRBV5-6
TGTGCCAGCAGCTTCATTGGGGCGGTCCTACAAGAGACCCAGTACTTC
CASSFIGAVLQETQYF
>few|TRBJ1-1|.|TRBV27
TGTGCCAGCTGGAACACTGAAGCTTTCTTT
CASWNTEAFF
>.|TRBJ2-7|TRBD1|TRBV27
TGTGCCAGCACCCCCCTCGGGACAGGTTCCTACGAGCAGTACTTC
CASTPLGTGSYEQYF
>.|TRBJ2-7|.|TRBV6-5
TGTGCCAGCAGTTACGGCTACCCAAGTTCCTACGAGCAGTACTTC
CASSYGYPSSYEQYF
>once|TRBJ1-1|.|TRBV28
TGTGCCAGCAGTTTACTTGGGGAATGGGTCACTGAAGCTTTCTTT
CASSLLGEWVTEAFF